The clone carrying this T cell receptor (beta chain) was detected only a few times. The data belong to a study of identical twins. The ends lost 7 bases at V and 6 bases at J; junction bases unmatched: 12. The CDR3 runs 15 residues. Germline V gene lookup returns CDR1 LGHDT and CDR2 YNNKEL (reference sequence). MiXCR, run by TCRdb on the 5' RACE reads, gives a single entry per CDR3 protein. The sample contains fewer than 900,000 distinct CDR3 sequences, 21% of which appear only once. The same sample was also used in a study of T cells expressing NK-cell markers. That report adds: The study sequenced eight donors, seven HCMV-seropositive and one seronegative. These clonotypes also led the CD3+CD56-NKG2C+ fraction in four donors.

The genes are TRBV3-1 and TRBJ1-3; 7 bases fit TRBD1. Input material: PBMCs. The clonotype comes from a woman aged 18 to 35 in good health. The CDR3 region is CASMPTGKEVNTIYF. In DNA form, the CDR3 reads TGTGCCAGCATGCCGACAGGGAAGGAGGTAAACACCATATATTTT.